The next 31 T cell receptor beta chains were all read from a single sample in a study of T-cell reconstitution after alpha-beta-depleted transplantation in children. Unique molecular identifiers were incorporated during preparation of the TCRbeta library. TCRdb passed the PCR reads through MiXCR, listing each CDR3 protein once. Here the sample spans about 260,000 distinct CDR3 sequences, around 7.5% being singletons. Sequenced here: PBMCs, mostly from graft donor cells, sampled 180 days after TCRalphabeta/CD19-depleted stem cell transplant. Source of these receptors: a male patient aged 10 to 17 who had a stem cell transplant for acute lymphoblastic leukemia, so the T cells may come from the graft donor.

This clonotype came up many times. The chain uses TRBV12-3 or TRBV12-4 and TRBJ2-3; the D is unclear. With 3 bases removed from V and 6 bases from J, the gap between germline ends came to 16 bases. CDR3 length equals 15 residues. As DNA, the CDR3 is TGTGCCAGCAGTTTCCCCGGGCCAGGTCGGGATACGCAGTATTTT. The encoded protein is CASSFPGPGRDTQYF.

At least ten counts were recorded for this clonotype. This chain connects TRBV20-1 to TRBJ2-7; 12 bases are shared with TRBD2. CDR3 length: 13 residues. CDR1 DFQATT and CDR2 SNEGSKA come from the germline V gene (reference sequence). V was pared by 6 bases and J by 2 bases, with 2 bases of the junction left unmatched. In DNA form, the CDR3 reads TGCAGTGCAAGACTAGCGGGGGCCTACGAGCAGTACTTC. Translation gives CSARLAGAYEQYF.

This clonotype appeared a few times. J is TRBJ1-2 and V is TRBV6-1; weak D call: TRBD1 (5 bases). CDR3 size: 14 residues. Trimming stripped 5 bases from V and 12 bases from J, with 22 bases between. Germline V CDR1 and CDR2: MNHNS, SASEGT. As DNA, the CDR3 is TGTGCCAGCAGTCGTTCGGGACCTCAGGGTAGGAACACCTTC. Its protein is CASSRSGPQGRNTF.

The table lists this clonotype with many counts. This chain links TRBV7-2 with TRBJ2-1; 9 bases fit TRBD2. Germline lookup yields CDR1 SGHTA and CDR2 FQGNSA. The ends lost 5 bases at V and 7 bases at J; junction bases unmatched: 12. This CDR3 has 16 amino acids. The CDR3 loop is CASSKGTSPWWNEQFF. For the CDR3, the DNA is TGTGCCAGCAGCAAAGGGACTAGCCCGTGGTGGAATGAGCAGTTCTTC.

This clonotype came up many times. The chain couples TRBV20-1 to TRBJ2-3, with 9 bases that match TRBD2. The CDR3 extends over 15 amino acids. Germline lookup yields CDR1 DFQATT and CDR2 SNEGSKA (reference sequence). With V trimmed by 5 bases and J by 3 bases, 9 bases remained unmatched. The CDR3, as DNA: TGCAGTGCTCTGCGGCTAGCGGGGTTGACAGATACGCAGTATTTT. Its translation: CSALRLAGLTDTQYF.

This clonotype was picked up many times. The chain couples TRBV7-3 to TRBJ2-2, with TRBD2 matching 9 bases. This CDR3 region has 15 residues. V shed 4 bases and J 7 bases; nucleotides not matched to a gene: 7. CDR1 is SGHTA and CDR2 is FQGTGA in the germline V gene. As DNA, the CDR3 is TGTGCCAGCAGCTCTAGAGGAGCGGGAGGCGGGGAGCTGTTTTTT. This gives the protein CASSSRGAGGGELFF.

This clonotype showed up just a few times. The chain links TRBV4-3 to TRBJ2-2, with 10 bases aligning to TRBD2. The germline CDR1 and CDR2 sequences are LGHNA and YSLEER. J gave up 7 bases and V 4 bases, and 6 bases lay outside the gene matches. CDR3 length equals 15 residues. The CDR3 DNA reads TGCGCCAGCAGCCGAGCGGGGGGGCCGGGCGGGGAGCTGTTTTTT. Translating gives CASSRAGGPGGELFF.

This clonotype showed up many times. The chain recombines TRBV7-2 with TRBJ2-6, with D hard to call. Germline values: CDR1 SGHTA, CDR2 FQGNSA. The length of the CDR3 is 14 residues. Trimming took 4 bases from V and 3 from J, leaving 7 bases between them. The CDR3 DNA reads as TGTGCCAGCAGCTCCTTTAATGGGGCCAACGTCCTGACTTTC. Translation: CASSSFNGANVLTF.

This clonotype appeared many times. This sequence joins TRBV20-1 and TRBJ2-5; TRBD2 aligns across 12 bases. CDR3 length equals 15 residues. The V gene end was trimmed by 5 bases and the J gene end by 0 bases; junction bases not matched to a gene: 4. Germline V lookup: CDR1 DFQATT, CDR2 SNEGSKA (reference sequence). This chain's CDR3 is CSAATSGGYQETQYF. The CDR3 bases are TGCAGTGCTGCGACTAGCGGGGGCTACCAAGAGACCCAGTACTTC.

In this sample, this clonotype turned up many times. V usage is TRBV19 and J usage is TRBJ2-2, with D possibly being TRBD2 (5 bases). Germline assignment: CDR1 LNHDA and CDR2 SQIVND (reference sequence). V gave up 7 bases and J gave up 4 bases, with 13 bases separating them. The CDR3 spans 14 residues. This CDR3 is CASKGGLPTGELFF. The CDR3 DNA is TGTGCCAGTAAGGGCGGGCTCCCCACCGGGGAGCTGTTTTTT.

This clonotype was detected many times. This chain links TRBV3-1 with TRBJ1-2; tentatively, D is TRBD1 (6 bases). The V gene's germline CDR1 is LGHDT and CDR2 YNNKEL (reference sequence). V shed 1 base and J shed 0 bases, with 9 bases lying between them. CDR3 size: 15 residues. For the CDR3, the DNA is TGTGCCAGCAGCCAAGTGGACAGACCTAACTATGGCTACACCTTC. Translated, it gives CASSQVDRPNYGYTF.

This clonotype has at least ten counts. This chain links TRBV20-1 with TRBJ1-5; TRBD1 is a possible D gene (5 bases). Trimming removed 5 bases at V and 6 bases at J, with 14 bases between. The CDR3 is 13 amino acids. Germline V lookup: CDR1 DFQATT, CDR2 SNEGSKA (reference sequence). The CDR3 spells CSAGGSETQPQHF. The CDR3 bases are TGCAGTGCTGGGGGGTCAGAGACTCAGCCCCAGCATTTT.

This clonotype has at least ten counts. The gene calls are TRBV12-3 or TRBV12-4 and TRBJ2-7; 9 positions match TRBD1. After removal of 6 bases from V and 2 bases from J, the junction contained 8 bases not matched to a gene. This CDR3 has 15 amino acids. The CDR3 DNA sequence: TGTGCCAGCAGAATCGGGACAGGGAGGACCTACGAGCAGTACTTC. Its protein is CASRIGTGRTYEQYF.

This clonotype has at least ten counts. The chain carries TRBV28 and TRBJ2-7; a weak D match, TRBD2 (6 bases). The CDR3 totals 13 residues. V lost 5 bases to trimming and J lost 0 bases, with 8 bases between them. Per the germline V gene, CDR1 is MDHEN and CDR2 is SYDVKM. The CDR3 spells CASSRLVSYEQYF. The CDR3 coding sequence is TGTGCCAGCAGTCGACTAGTCTCCTACGAGCAGTACTTC.

This clonotype was recorded at least ten times. This chain joins TRBV7-8 and TRBJ2-5; 10 positions agree with TRBD2. The CDR3 length is 14 residues. V trimming: 8 bases; J trimming: 5 bases; junction bases outside the gene matches: 8. Germline values: CDR1 SGHVS, CDR2 FQNEAQ. The CDR3 nucleotides are TGTGCCAGCCAAAGCGGGGGGGGCAGGGAGACCCAGTACTTC. Residues: CASQSGGGRETQYF.

There are many counts of this clonotype. The rearrangement uses TRBV10-2 and TRBJ2-7, with TRBD2 matching over 8 bases. Losses at the gene ends were 8 bases for V and 4 bases for J; bases not matched to a gene: 7. The germline V gene has CDR1 WSHSY and CDR2 SAAADI. The CDR3 is made up of 13 amino acids. This chain's CDR3 is CASGQRGTYEQYF. DNA for the CDR3: TGCGCCAGCGGGCAGCGGGGGACTTACGAGCAGTACTTC.

In this sample, this clonotype turned up a few times. The gene calls are TRBV7-8 and TRBJ2-1; the D is unclear. This CDR3 has 17 residues. Germline CDR1 reads SGHVS; CDR2 reads FQNEAQ. V was cut by 1 base and J by 0 bases, with 13 bases left in between. CDR3 in amino acids: CASSLDSGLPSYNEQFF. CDR3 coding DNA: TGTGCCAGCAGCTTAGACAGTGGGCTCCCCTCCTACAATGAGCAGTTCTTC.

In its sample, this clonotype was seen many times. The chain joins TRBV6-2 or TRBV6-3 to TRBJ2-1, with TRBD1 matching 9 bases. The V segment lost 4 bases and the J segment 5 bases; nucleotides outside the gene matches: 6. This CDR3 is 15 amino acids long. Germline V gene sequence: CDR1 MNHEY, CDR2 SVGEGT. In DNA form, the CDR3 reads TGTGCCAGCAGTTCCCGGGACAGGGCTCACAATGAGCAGTTCTTC. Its translation is CASSSRDRAHNEQFF.

This clonotype appeared many times. One junction end disagrees with the germline gene, perhaps due to a read error. The chain joins TRBV12-3 or TRBV12-4 to TRBJ2-1, with D perhaps matching TRBD2 (5 bases). This CDR3 has 15 amino acids. The CDR3 DNA reads as TGTGCCAGCAGTCTAGCTGGGATCTCCTACAATGAGCAGTTCTTC. Its translation: CASSLAGISYNEQFF.

This clonotype was detected ten times or more. This chain links TRBV10-2 with TRBJ2-7, with 9 nucleotides matching TRBD1. Germline CDR1 is WSHSY and CDR2 is SAAADI. Unmatched junction bases numbered 2, after V lost 6 bases and J lost 5 bases. The CDR3 consists of 12 residues. CDR3 amino acids: CASSGTGNEQYF. The CDR3 DNA follows: TGCGCCAGCAGCGGGACAGGGAACGAGCAGTACTTC.

In this sample, this clonotype turned up many times. This chain connects TRBV6-2 or TRBV6-3 to TRBJ2-6; TRBD1 or TRBD2 may be the D gene (5 bases each). Germline V gene lookup returns CDR1 MNHEY and CDR2 SVGEGT. The CDR3 is 15 residues long. The V end lost 10 bases, the J end lost 0 bases, and 13 bases lay between the germline ends. This CDR3 reads CATRDAPSGANVLTF. The DNA for the CDR3 is TGTGCCACAAGGGACGCCCCCTCTGGGGCCAACGTCCTGACTTTC.

The chain carries TRBV9 and TRBJ2-3, with a tentative D call TRBD2 (5 bases). The CDR3 extends over 15 amino acids. The V end was cut by 3 bases, the J end by 11 bases, with 22 bases between. Germline assignment: CDR1 SGDLS and CDR2 YYNGEE. The CDR3 nucleotides read TGTGCCAGCAGCGAACAAAGACTACCTGGGAGTAGGCAGTATTTT. This translates into CASSEQRLPGSRQYF. Variable domain in full (rest from reference TRBV9 and TRBJ2-3): DSGVTQTPKHLITATGQRVTLRCSPRSGDLSVYWYQQSLDQGLQFLIQYYNGEERAKGNILERFSAQQFPDLHSELNLSSLELGDSALYFCASSEQRLPGSRQYFGPGTRLTVL.

In its sample, this clonotype was seen a few times. The genes are TRBV7-9 and TRBJ1-2, with a possible D match to TRBD1 (5 bases). V dropped 4 bases and J dropped 6 bases, with 21 bases sitting between them. The germline V gene has CDR1 SEHNR and CDR2 FQNEAQ (reference sequence). This CDR3 is 16 amino acids long. The CDR3 sequence: CASSYLGTAASDGYTF. The CDR3 DNA reads as TGTGCCAGCAGCTATCTGGGGACCGCCGCCTCGGATGGCTACACCTTC.

Ten or more counts support this clonotype. The CDR3 spells CASGGGGGGTGSEQYF. CDR3 sequence (DNA): TGTGCTAGTGGAGGGGGGGGAGGAGGAACAGGGTCCGAGCAGTACTTC. The chain links TRBV12-5 to TRBJ2-7; maybe TRBD2 (7 bases). Per the germline V gene, CDR1 is LGHNT and CDR2 is FRNRAP. V was shortened by 6 bases and J by 6 bases, with 24 bases between the two germline ends. The CDR3 runs to 16 residues.

V gene TRBV27 combines with J gene TRBJ1-1; D may be TRBD1 (6 bases). This CDR3 contains 14 residues. The V end was cut by 4 bases, the J end by 5 bases, with 14 bases between. Germline values: CDR1 MNHEY, CDR2 SMNVEV (reference sequence). CDR3 region: CASSWGAGSTEAFF. The CDR3, as DNA: TGTGCCAGCAGTTGGGGGGCAGGGTCTACTGAAGCTTTCTTT.

In its sample, this clonotype was seen many times. The chain uses TRBV4-3 and TRBJ2-7; tentative D call: TRBD1 (5 bases). This CDR3 spans 16 amino acids. CDR1 LGHNA and CDR2 YSLEER come from the germline V gene. Trimming cost V 1 base and J 0 bases, with 13 bases left between them. CDR3 sequence: CASSQVTTGSSYEQYF. The CDR3 DNA sequence: TGCGCCAGCAGCCAAGTTACCACAGGCAGCTCCTACGAGCAGTACTTC.

This clonotype was seen ten or more times. The chain employs TRBV7-2 and TRBJ2-7; 9 bases align to TRBD2. The CDR3 has 15 amino acids. CDR1 and CDR2 (germline): SGHTA, FQGNSA. V shed 1 base and J 4 bases; nucleotides not matched to a gene: 5. CDR3 bases: TGTGCCAGCAGCTTAGTCCAGCGGGAGGTTTACGAGCAGTACTTC. This sequence encodes CASSLVQREVYEQYF.

This clonotype was seen ten or more times. The chain links TRBV6-1 to TRBJ2-2; TRBD1 matches at 10 bases. The CDR3 is 17 amino acids. V shed 2 bases, J shed 4 bases, and the junction held 7 bases outside the gene matches. Germline lookup yields CDR1 MNHNS and CDR2 SASEGT. The CDR3 coding sequence is TGTGCCAGCAGTGAACCGACAGGGGGCTTAAGCACCGGGGAGCTGTTTTTT. Encoded protein: CASSEPTGGLSTGELFF.

This clonotype occurred many times. The CDR3 DNA reads as TGCGCCAGCAGCCAAGAGGGGGGCAGCAATCAGCCCCAGCATTTT. The encoded protein is CASSQEGGSNQPQHF. This chain connects TRBV4-3 to TRBJ1-5; tentative D call: TRBD1 (6 bases). The CDR3 is 15 residues long. V was clipped by 0 bases and J by 1 base, with 7 bases between them. In germline, CDR1 is LGHNA, CDR2 YSLEER.

V is TRBV5-5 and J is TRBJ2-2; D ambiguous. The CDR3 runs to 12 residues. Deletions cut 3 bases from V and 7 bases from J, with 7 bases between. CDR1 is SGHKS, CDR2 YYEKEE, per germline (reference sequence). CDR3 coding DNA: TGTGCCAGCAGCTACTTACTCGGGGAGCTGTTTTTT. The encoded protein is CASSYLLGELFF. Supplemented by reference TRBV5-5 and TRBJ2-2, the full variable domain reads DAGVTQSPTHLIKTRGQQVTLRCSPISGHKSVSWYQQVLGQGPQFIFQYYEKEERGRGNFPDRFSARQFPNYSSELNVNALLLGDSALYLCASSYLLGELFFGEGSRLTVL.

This clonotype was counted ten times or more. The V call is TRBV27, the J call TRBJ1-1; D is perhaps TRBD1 (5 bases). V was pared by 4 bases and J by 4 bases, with 10 bases between. Germline V lookup: CDR1 MNHEY, CDR2 SMNVEV (reference sequence). The CDR3 is made up of 13 amino acids. The CDR3, as DNA: TGTGCCAGCAGTTACCGGGGGGGCACTGAAGCTTTCTTT. This gives the protein CASSYRGGTEAFF.